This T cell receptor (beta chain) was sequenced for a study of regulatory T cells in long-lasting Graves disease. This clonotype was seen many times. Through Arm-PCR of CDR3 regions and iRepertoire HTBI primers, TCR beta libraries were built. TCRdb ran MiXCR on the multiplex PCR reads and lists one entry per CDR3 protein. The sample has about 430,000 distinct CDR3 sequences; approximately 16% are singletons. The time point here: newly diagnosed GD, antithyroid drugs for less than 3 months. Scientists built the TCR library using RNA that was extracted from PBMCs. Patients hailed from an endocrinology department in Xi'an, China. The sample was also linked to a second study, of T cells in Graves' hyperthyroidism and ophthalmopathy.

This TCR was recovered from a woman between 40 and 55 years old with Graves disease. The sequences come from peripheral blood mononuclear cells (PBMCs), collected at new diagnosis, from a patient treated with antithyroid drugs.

The CDR3 sequence: CASSFQGTNQPQHF. The CDR3 region has the DNA TGTGCCAGCAGTTTCCAGGGCACCAATCAGCCCCAGCATTTT. This chain links TRBV27 with TRBJ1-5; tentatively, D is TRBD1 (5 bases). The CDR3 covers 14 residues. Germline CDR1 is MNHEY and CDR2 is SMNVEV (reference sequence). V was cut by 3 bases and J by 3 bases, with 9 bases left in between.